These 4 T cell receptor beta chains came from one sample sequenced in a study of blood T cell repertoires in COVID-19. The repertoire was sequenced with immunoSEQ multiplex PCR; TCRdb's copy has only in-frame clones and lacks some. The data contain about 300,000 clones, roughly 88% of them seen just once; the ten biggest clones take up 5.5% to 8.5%. Sequenced: peripheral blood. Receptors originate from a woman in her 30s who had recovered from COVID-19.

V and J are TRBV6-2 or TRBV6-3 and TRBJ2-6; 7 nucleotides line up with TRBD1. Germline-derived CDR1 and CDR2 are MNHEY and SVGEGT. The junction had 14 bases not matched to a gene; V was cut back by 3 bases and J by 0 bases. CDR3 length equals 20 residues. This CDR3 is CASSYSGQPYALSGANVLTF. CDR3 nucleotides: TGTGCCAGCAGTTATTCGGGACAGCCTTACGCCCTCTCTGGGGCCAACGTCCTGACTTTC.

This chain joins TRBV15 and TRBJ2-5, with 10 bases fitting TRBD2. Germline trimming cut 5 bases from V and 7 bases from J; bases unmatched to any gene: 10. The germline V gene encodes CDR1 LNHNV and CDR2 YYDKDF (reference sequence). The CDR3 sequence is 15 residues long. CDR3 sequence: CATSLLSGGSGTQYF. In DNA, the CDR3 is TGTGCCACCAGCCTCCTTAGCGGGGGGTCCGGGACCCAGTACTTC.

The chain carries TRBV27 and TRBJ2-5, with D tentatively TRBD2 (6 bases). Between the trimmed V and J ends, which lost 3 bases and 4 bases, there was a span of 12 bases. The CDR3 consists of 14 residues. Germline assignment: CDR1 MNHEY and CDR2 SMNVEV (reference sequence). For the CDR3, the DNA is TGTGCCAGCAGTTTGGGGCGGGGAGGAGAGACCCAGTACTTC. Translating gives CASSLGRGGETQYF.

The CDR3 DNA reads TGTGCCAGCAGTTTATCGGGGACTTTCTATGGCTACACCTTC. Its protein is CASSLSGTFYGYTF. The chain carries TRBV28 and TRBJ1-2, with TRBD1 as a possible D gene (5 bases). The CDR3 is made up of 14 amino acids. CDR1 is MDHEN, CDR2 SYDVKM, per germline. Trimming cost V 1 base and J 4 bases, with 10 bases left between them.